Included here is one TCR beta chain sequence, with context. The protocol was immunoSEQ multiplex PCR, while the TCRdb copy is restricted to in-frame clones and leaves out a portion. There are more than 2 million clones in the sample; about 95% occur only once, and approximately 1.2% lies in the top ten. This entry comes from a study of shared clonotypes between healthy human individuals. The naive CD8 fraction comprised CD45RO-negative cells positively selected for CCR7 and excluded terminally differentiated effector memory CD45RA+ cells. V was shortened by 2 bases and J by 5 bases, with 18 bases between the two germline ends. The CDR3 extends over 16 amino acids. Germline CDR1 and CDR2: MNHNS and SASEGT.

Sequencing was performed on naive CD8+ T cells sorted from blood. The chain recombines TRBV6-1 with TRBJ1-2; D is ambiguous. The TCR comes from a man aged 18 to 29 in good health. The CDR3 coding sequence is TGTGCCAGCAGTGAACTAGGTTCTGGGAAGTTATATGGCTACACCTTC. Residues: CASSELGSGKLYGYTF.